The sequence of this T cell receptor beta chain was determined in a study of T cell changes during pregnancy in multiple sclerosis. Assay: immunoSEQ multiplex PCR; the TCRdb copy retains only in-frame clones and omits some. The table has approximately 70,000 clones, under 95% seen once. Germline V lookup: CDR1 SEHNR, CDR2 FQNEAQ (reference sequence). V trimming: 5 bases; J trimming: 5 bases; junction bases outside the gene matches: 6. The CDR3 has 14 amino acids. Sequencing was performed on peripheral blood, taken in the second trimester of pregnancy. J is TRBJ1-1 and V is TRBV7-9; 9 bases align to TRBD1. This TCR was sampled from a female donor in good health, enrolled as a control in a pregnancy study. Written as DNA, the CDR3 is TGTGCCAGCAGCGAACAGGGGGCGGTAACTGAAGCTTTCTTT. It is translated as CASSEQGAVTEAFF.